Included here is one T cell receptor beta chain sequence, with context. Its antigen is currently not known. Within one base of it there is no much larger clone, and no base qualities were kept. TCRbeta CDR3 regions were amplified from genomic DNA by means of the immunoSEQ Assay, a bias-controlled multiplex PCR. Per the source publication's procedure: Nucleated cell counts per sample were estimated from amplification of reference gene primers within the assay. To quantify the absolute abundance of each unique TCRbeta CDR3 rearrangement, sequence reads were collapsed and filtered. For each sample, productive Simpson clonality was calculated as the square root of Simpson's diversity index over productive rearrangements. TCRdb's version of the immuneACCESS table is confined to in-frame rearrangements and falls short of the full clone set. An unresolved V gene accounts for under half of the shortfall where checked; the remainder is of unknown origin. Clone size and the V and J calls come from that table; the DNA yielded D and trimming. For this sample the table gives roughly 150,000 clones, of which around four fifths were detected only once. Jointly, the top ten make up approximately 18% of the sample.

The data originate from a study of blood T cell repertoires in COVID-19 (dated by TCRdb to 2018 to 2021). Turning to the overall study: Collaborator samples came from the United States, Italy and Spain and covered acute and convalescent phases of COVID-19. The prospective study material was composed of cDNA or gDNA derived from T cells, B-cell-depleted T cells, or PBMCs. The dataset comprised deeply sampled blood TCRbeta repertoires from subjects exposed to, actively infected with, or recovered from COVID-19. A freely available public database, intended as a resource for researchers studying the immune response to SARS-CoV-2, is where the repertoires were released. Samples came from the ongoing ImmuneRACE study (first 160 participants) plus 1,254 subjects from 6 global collaborators. Sample metadata almost always included a de-identified subject ID, COVID-19 status, age in years and sex. Where available, HLA class I and class II types were taken from metadata supplied by the sample provider and were not determined by assay-based typing. General findings and caveats noted by the study authors: The quantity of clinical and demographic metadata differed by source and by participant and was supplied without curation.

Another Seattle source contributed samples from volunteer blood donors who had recovered from COVID-19. Each collaborating institution followed its own protocols to collect whole blood in K2EDTA tubes. Collaborator samples were shipped for TCRbeta analysis as frozen whole blood, isolated PBMCs, or DNA extracted from either sample type. The germline ends are 15 bases apart after V is trimmed by 2 bases and J by 11 bases. Including cysteine and phenylalanine, the CDR3 has 13 amino acids. The only DNA kept is the CDR3, 39 bases in frame from the first base. CDR1 SGHTA and CDR2 FQGNSA were looked up in the germline V gene.

Material: peripheral blood. The TCR originated in a woman in her 70s who had recovered from COVID-19. The chain employs TRBV7-2 and TRBJ1-1, and perhaps TRBD1 as D gene, on 6 matching bases. The nucleotides are TGTGCCAGCAGCTTATTTCCCGAGGGGGTGGCTTTCTTT. Its protein product is CASSLFPEGVAFF. With the rest looked up from the reference TRBV7-2 and TRBJ1-1 genes rather than sequenced, the full variable domain is GAGVSQSPSNKVTEKGKDVELRCDPISGHTALYWYRQSLGQGLEFLIYFQGNSAPDKSGLPSDRFSAERTGGSVSTLTIQRTQQEDSAVYLCASSLFPEGVAFFGQGTRLTVV.